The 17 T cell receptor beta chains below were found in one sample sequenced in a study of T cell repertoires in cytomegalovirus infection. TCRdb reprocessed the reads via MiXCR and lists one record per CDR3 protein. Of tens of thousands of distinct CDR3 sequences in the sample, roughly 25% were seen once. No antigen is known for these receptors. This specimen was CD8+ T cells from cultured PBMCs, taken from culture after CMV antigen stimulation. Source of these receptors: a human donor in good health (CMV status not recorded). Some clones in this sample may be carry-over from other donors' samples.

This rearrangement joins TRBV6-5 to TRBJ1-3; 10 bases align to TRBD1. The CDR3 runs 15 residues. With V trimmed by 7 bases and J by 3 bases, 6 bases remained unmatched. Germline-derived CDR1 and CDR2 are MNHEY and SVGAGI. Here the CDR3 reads CASTPTGGGGNTIYF. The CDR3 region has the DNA TGTGCCAGCACCCCGACAGGGGGCGGTGGAAACACCATATATTTT.

The CDR3 spells CASSLPLGGTNTEAFF. The CDR3, as DNA: TGTGCCAGCAGCCTACCCCTCGGCGGAACGAACACTGAAGCTTTCTTT. The chain uses TRBV7-9 and TRBJ1-1; D is uncertain. Germline V lookup: CDR1 SEHNR, CDR2 FQNEAQ (reference sequence). This CDR3 is built from 16 residues. V was pared by 5 bases and J by 1 base, with 17 bases between. Combining the CDR3 with reference TRBV7-9 and TRBJ1-1 gives the whole variable domain DTGVSQNPRHKITKRGQNVTFRCDPISEHNRLYWYRQTLGQGPEFLTYFQNEAQLEKSRLLSDRFSAERPKGSFSTLEIQRTEQGDSAMYLCASSLPLGGTNTEAFFGQGTRLTVV.

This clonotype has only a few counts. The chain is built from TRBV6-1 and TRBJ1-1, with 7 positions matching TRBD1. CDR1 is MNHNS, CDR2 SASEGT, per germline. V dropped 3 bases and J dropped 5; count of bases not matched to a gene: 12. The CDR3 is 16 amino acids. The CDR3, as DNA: TGTGCCAGCAGTGACTATTCCGAGGGGGCGCCTACTGAAGCTTTCTTT. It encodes CASSDYSEGAPTEAFF.

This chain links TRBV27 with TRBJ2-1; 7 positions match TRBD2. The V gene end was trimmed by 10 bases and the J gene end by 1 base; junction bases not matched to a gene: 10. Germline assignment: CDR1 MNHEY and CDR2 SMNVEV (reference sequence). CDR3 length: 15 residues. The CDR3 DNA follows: TGTGCCACTAGAAAGAGGGAGGGTTCCTACAATGAGCAGTTCTTC. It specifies CATRKREGSYNEQFF.

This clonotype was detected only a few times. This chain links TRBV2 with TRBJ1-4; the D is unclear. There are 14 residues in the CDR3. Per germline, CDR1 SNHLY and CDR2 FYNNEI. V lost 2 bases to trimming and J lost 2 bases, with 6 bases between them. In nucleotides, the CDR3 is TGTGCCAGCAGTGAAATGGCGACTAATGAAAAACTGTTTTTT. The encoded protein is CASSEMATNEKLFF.

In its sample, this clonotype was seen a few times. The CDR3 loop is CSVELQGLLSGYTF. The CDR3 bases are TGCAGCGTTGAATTGCAGGGACTACTCTCAGGCTACACCTTC. The V and J genes are TRBV29-1 and TRBJ1-2, with a tentative D call TRBD1 (5 bases). Germline CDR1 reads SQVTM; CDR2 reads ANQGSEA. The V gene lost 2 bases and the J gene lost 8 bases, with 18 bases spanning the gap. This CDR3 region has 14 residues.

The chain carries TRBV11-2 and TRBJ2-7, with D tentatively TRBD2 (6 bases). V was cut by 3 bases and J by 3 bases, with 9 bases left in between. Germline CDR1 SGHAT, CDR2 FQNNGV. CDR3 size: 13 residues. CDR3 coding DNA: TGTGCCAGCAGCTTCGGGGGTGGCTACGAGCAGTACTTC. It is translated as CASSFGGGYEQYF.

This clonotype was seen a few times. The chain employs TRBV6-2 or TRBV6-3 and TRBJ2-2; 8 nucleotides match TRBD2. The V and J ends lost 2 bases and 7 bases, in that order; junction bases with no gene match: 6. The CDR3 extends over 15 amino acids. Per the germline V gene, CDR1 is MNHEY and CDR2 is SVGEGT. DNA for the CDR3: TGTGCCAGCAGTTACCCAGCGGGAGTAGTCGGGGAGCTGTTTTTT. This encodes CASSYPAGVVGELFF.

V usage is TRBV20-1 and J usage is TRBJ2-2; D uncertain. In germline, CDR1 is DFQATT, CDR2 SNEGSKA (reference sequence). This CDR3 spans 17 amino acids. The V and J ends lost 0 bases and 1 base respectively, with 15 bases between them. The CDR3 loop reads CSARDPFSPENTGELFF. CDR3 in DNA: TGCAGTGCTAGAGACCCCTTTAGCCCCGAGAACACCGGGGAGCTGTTTTTT.

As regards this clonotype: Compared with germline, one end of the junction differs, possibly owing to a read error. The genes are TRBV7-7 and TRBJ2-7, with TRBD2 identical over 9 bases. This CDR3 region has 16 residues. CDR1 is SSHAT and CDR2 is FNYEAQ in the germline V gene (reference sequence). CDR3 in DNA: TGTGCTAGCAGCTTAAGAGGGGGCGGGAGGGTGTACGAGCAGTACTTC. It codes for CASSLRGGGRVYEQYF.

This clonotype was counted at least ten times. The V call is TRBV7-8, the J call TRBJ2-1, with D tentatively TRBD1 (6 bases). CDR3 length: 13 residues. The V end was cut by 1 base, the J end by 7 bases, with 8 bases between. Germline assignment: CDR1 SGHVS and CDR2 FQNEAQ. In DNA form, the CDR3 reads TGTGCCAGCAGCTTAGGACAGGCGAATGAGCAGTTCTTC. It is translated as CASSLGQANEQFF.

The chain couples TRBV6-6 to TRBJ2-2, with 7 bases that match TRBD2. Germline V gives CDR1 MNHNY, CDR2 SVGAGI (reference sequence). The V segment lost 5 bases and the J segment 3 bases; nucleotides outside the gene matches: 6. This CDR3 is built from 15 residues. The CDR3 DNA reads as TGTGCCAGCAGTCGACGGGACTACCACACCGGGGAGCTGTTTTTT. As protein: CASSRRDYHTGELFF.

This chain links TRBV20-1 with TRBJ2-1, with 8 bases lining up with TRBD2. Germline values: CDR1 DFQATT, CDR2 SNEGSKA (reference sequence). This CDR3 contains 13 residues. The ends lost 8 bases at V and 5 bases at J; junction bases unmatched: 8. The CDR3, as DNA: TGCAGTATACCGGGACTAGTGAACAATGAGCAGTTCTTC. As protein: CSIPGLVNNEQFF.

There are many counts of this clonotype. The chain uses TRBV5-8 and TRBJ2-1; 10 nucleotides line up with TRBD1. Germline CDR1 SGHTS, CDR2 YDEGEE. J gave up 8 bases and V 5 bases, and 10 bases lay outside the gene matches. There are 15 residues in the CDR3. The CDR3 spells CASSFTGQGIDEQFF. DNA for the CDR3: TGTGCCAGCAGTTTTACGGGACAGGGGATCGATGAGCAGTTCTTC.

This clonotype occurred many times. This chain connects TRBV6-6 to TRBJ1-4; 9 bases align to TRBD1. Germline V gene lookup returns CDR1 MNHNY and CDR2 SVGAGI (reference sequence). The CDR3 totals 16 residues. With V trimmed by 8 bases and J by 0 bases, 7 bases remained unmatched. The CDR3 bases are TGTGCCAGCCGACAGGGGGTATTTGCAACTAATGAAAAACTGTTTTTT. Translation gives CASRQGVFATNEKLFF.

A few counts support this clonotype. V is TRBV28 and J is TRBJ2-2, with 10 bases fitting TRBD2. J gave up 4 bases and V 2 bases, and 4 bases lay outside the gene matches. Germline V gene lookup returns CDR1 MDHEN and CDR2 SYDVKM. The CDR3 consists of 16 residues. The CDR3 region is CASSLLAGDLTGELFF. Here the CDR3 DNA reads TGTGCCAGCAGTTTACTAGCGGGGGATCTCACCGGGGAGCTGTTTTTT.

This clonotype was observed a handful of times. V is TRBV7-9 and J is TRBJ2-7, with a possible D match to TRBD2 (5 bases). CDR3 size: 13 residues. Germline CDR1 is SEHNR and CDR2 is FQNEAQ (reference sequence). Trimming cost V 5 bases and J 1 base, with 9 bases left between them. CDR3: CASSVRDSYEQYF. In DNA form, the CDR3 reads TGTGCCAGCAGCGTCCGGGATTCCTACGAGCAGTACTTC.